What follows are 24 T cell receptor beta chains derived from one specimen sequenced in a study of blood T cell repertoires in COVID-19. Only in-frame clones appear in the TCRdb table, and some are missing; sequencing was by immunoSEQ multiplex PCR. The table has over 200,000 clones, 87% seen once; the top ten hold roughly 12%. Material: peripheral blood. These receptor sequences come from a woman aged 18-29 years who had recovered from COVID-19.

This chain links TRBV9 with TRBJ1-4; D gene uncertain. The germline V gene encodes CDR1 SGDLS and CDR2 YYNGEE. The CDR3 runs to 15 residues. Trimming took 0 bases from V and 6 from J, leaving 12 bases between them. CDR3 sequence reads: CASSVVWRRHEKLFF. The DNA of the CDR3 is TGTGCCAGCAGCGTAGTATGGAGGCGGCATGAAAAACTGTTTTTT.

This chain joins TRBV9 and TRBJ2-1, with 7 nucleotides matching TRBD2. Germline V gene sequence: CDR1 SGDLS, CDR2 YYNGEE. This CDR3 comprises 16 residues. Unmatched junction bases numbered 8, after V lost 0 bases and J lost 5 bases. The CDR3 DNA reads as TGTGCCAGCAGCGTAGCTGGCGGGAGTGGGCACAATGAGCAGTTCTTC. Its protein is CASSVAGGSGHNEQFF.

This sequence joins TRBV7-9 and TRBJ2-1; 11 positions match TRBD2. In germline, CDR1 is SEHNR, CDR2 FQNEAQ (reference sequence). After removal of 3 bases from V and 5 bases from J, the junction contained 3 bases not matched to a gene. CDR3 length equals 15 residues. The CDR3 sequence: CASSFLAGGNNEQFF. CDR3 nucleotides: TGTGCCAGCAGCTTTCTAGCGGGAGGTAACAATGAGCAGTTCTTC.

The rearrangement links TRBV27 to TRBJ1-1, with TRBD1 matching 7 bases. Germline V gene data show CDR1 as MNHEY and CDR2 as SMNVEV (reference sequence). The CDR3 contains 19 residues. The V segment lost 3 bases and the J segment 5 bases; nucleotides outside the gene matches: 21. Written as DNA, the CDR3 is TGTGCCAGCAGTTTGCGGGTGTCGTATCAAGGGGGCGAGGGGACTGAAGCTTTCTTT. Translated: CASSLRVSYQGGEGTEAFF.

Here the CDR3 reads CASSQGTKGTGGLGGTEAFF. For the CDR3, the DNA is TGTGCCAGCAGCCAAGGTACGAAGGGGACAGGGGGACTCGGAGGCACTGAAGCTTTCTTT. This sequence joins TRBV4-2 and TRBJ1-1; 11 bases are a match to TRBD1. This CDR3 contains 20 residues. Looked up from germline, CDR1 is LGHNA and CDR2 is YNFKEQ. The ends lost 1 base at V and 4 bases at J; junction bases unmatched: 17.

J is TRBJ2-1 and V is TRBV30, with TRBD2 identical over 9 bases. J gave up 6 bases and V 2 bases, and 8 bases lay outside the gene matches. CDR1 is GTSNPN, CDR2 SVGIG, per germline (reference sequence). CDR3 length: 15 amino acids. CDR3 sequence reads: CAWSWMAGGLNEQFF. CDR3 bases: TGTGCCTGGAGTTGGATGGCGGGAGGGCTCAATGAGCAGTTCTTC.

The chain has TRBV4-3 and TRBJ2-1; D gene uncertain. Germline assignment: CDR1 LGHNA and CDR2 YSLEER. The CDR3 loop spans 13 amino acids. The V end was cut by 0 bases, the J end by 6 bases, with 6 bases between. In nucleotides, the CDR3 is TGCGCCAGCAGCCAAGAGGGCCCCAATGAGCAGTTCTTC. Its translation: CASSQEGPNEQFF.

This clone showed up just once. The J gene is TRBJ2-2, the V gene TRBV9; 7 positions match TRBD2. Trimming at V came to 1 base and at J to 5 bases, leaving 8 bases not matched to a gene. Per germline, CDR1 SGDLS and CDR2 YYNGEE. This CDR3 spans 16 amino acids. This chain's CDR3 is CASSVMGRATTGELFF. The CDR3 nucleotides read TGTGCCAGCAGCGTAATGGGGAGGGCCACGACCGGGGAGCTGTTTTTT. Together with reference TRBV9 and TRBJ2-2, the CDR3 gives the full variable domain: DSGVTQTPKHLITATGQRVTLRCSPRSGDLSVYWYQQSLDQGLQFLIQYYNGEERAKGNILERFSAQQFPDLHSELNLSSLELGDSALYFCASSVMGRATTGELFFGEGSRLTVL.

The chain employs TRBV5-4 and TRBJ1-2; 10 bases are a match to TRBD1. Germline V gene lookup returns CDR1 SGHNT and CDR2 YYREEE (reference sequence). V trimming: 4 bases; J trimming: 2 bases; junction bases outside the gene matches: 5. The CDR3 has 15 residues. CDR3 sequence reads: CASSPGTGENYGYTF. The CDR3 region has the DNA TGTGCCAGCAGCCCGGGGACAGGGGAAAACTATGGCTACACCTTC.

V gene TRBV11-3 combines with J gene TRBJ2-1; TRBD2 agrees at 13 bases. With 0 bases clipped from V and 8 bases from J, the junction kept 4 bases outside the gene matches. Germline CDR1 is SGHNT and CDR2 is YENEEA. The CDR3 runs 16 residues. Written as DNA, the CDR3 is TGTGCCAGCAGCTTAGAGGGGACTAGCGGGATCGATGAGCAGTTCTTC. Translated, it gives CASSLEGTSGIDEQFF.

CDR3 in amino acids: CAFSTSGSEYTQYF. In DNA, the CDR3 is TGTGCCTTTTCGACTAGCGGGAGTGAGTATACGCAGTATTTT. The chain uses TRBV10-3 and TRBJ2-3; 12 bases are a match to TRBD2. The CDR3 spans 14 residues. The germline V gene has CDR1 ENHRY and CDR2 SYGVKD. Losses at the gene ends were 11 bases for V and 7 bases for J; bases not matched to a gene: 10.

The chain has TRBV29-1 and TRBJ1-2; the D gene is possibly TRBD1 (6 bases). This CDR3 region has 13 residues. Trimming stripped 6 bases from V and 2 bases from J, with 13 bases between. Germline assignment: CDR1 SQVTM and CDR2 ANQGSEA. CDR3 protein: CSVTGFGNYGYTF. The DNA of the CDR3 is TGCAGCGTCACAGGGTTCGGCAACTATGGCTACACCTTC. Variable domain in full (rest from reference TRBV29-1 and TRBJ1-2): SAVISQKPSRDICQRGTSLTIQCQVDSQVTMMFWYRQQPGQSLTLIATANQGSEATYESGFVIDKFPISRPNLTFSTLTVSNMSPEDSSIYLCSVTGFGNYGYTFGSGTRLTVV.

The chain employs TRBV5-1 and TRBJ1-2; no clear D. Germline CDR1 SGHRS, CDR2 YFSETQ. The CDR3 consists of 13 residues. V gave up 9 bases and J gave up 2 bases, with 14 bases separating them. In DNA form, the CDR3 reads TGCGCCACCCGAACGGGATACAACTATGGCTACACCTTC. Translating it yields CATRTGYNYGYTF.

The chain is built from TRBV4-3 and TRBJ2-3; D unclear. V was cut by 0 bases and J by 0 bases, with 10 bases left in between. Germline V gene data show CDR1 as LGHNA and CDR2 as YSLEER. This CDR3 is 16 amino acids long. CDR3 DNA: TGCGCCAGCAGCCAAGATCGCGCTGCTAGCACAGATACGCAGTATTTT. It yields the protein CASSQDRAASTDTQYF.

This clone was found a few times. The chain links TRBV6-5 to TRBJ2-1; D unclear. The V end lost 1 base, the J end lost 5 bases, and 6 bases lay between the germline ends. The CDR3 length is 13 residues. Per germline, CDR1 MNHEY and CDR2 SVGAGI. The CDR3 protein is CASSYFGDNEQFF. The CDR3 nucleotides read TGTGCCAGCAGTTACTTTGGAGACAATGAGCAGTTCTTC.

This sequence joins TRBV6-5 and TRBJ1-2, with D maybe TRBD1 (6 bases). The length of the CDR3 is 14 residues. Germline V gene sequence: CDR1 MNHEY, CDR2 SVGAGI. V shed 7 bases and J shed 5 bases, with 17 bases lying between them. The CDR3 coding sequence is TGTGCCAGCACAATCCGGACAGATGGATATGGCTACACCTTC. This gives the protein CASTIRTDGYGYTF.

This clone has only a few counts. The CDR3 coding sequence is TGTGCCAGCAGTGAAGGCAGGGGTAATGAGCAGTTCTTC. Its protein product is CASSEGRGNEQFF. V is TRBV25-1 and J is TRBJ2-1; possibly TRBD1 for D (6 bases). Germline lookup yields CDR1 MGHDK and CDR2 SYGVNS. Deletions cut 2 bases from V and 7 bases from J, with 9 bases between. This CDR3 contains 13 residues.

V gene TRBV6-5 combines with J gene TRBJ1-2; possible D gene TRBD1, 6 bases. Germline V gene data show CDR1 as MNHEY and CDR2 as SVGAGI. The CDR3 is 13 residues long. V was cut by 4 bases and J by 0 bases, with 6 bases left in between. The CDR3 loop reads CASSWTANYGYTF. CDR3 nucleotide sequence: TGTGCCAGCAGTTGGACAGCTAACTATGGCTACACCTTC.

This sequence joins TRBV24-1 and TRBJ2-5; D remains ambiguous. V lost 2 bases to trimming and J lost 0 bases, with 3 bases between them. Per germline, CDR1 KGHDR and CDR2 SFDVKD. This CDR3 region has 13 residues. CDR3 nucleotides: TGTGCCACCAGTGATTCGTACCAAGAGACCCAGTACTTC. Amino acid sequence: CATSDSYQETQYF.

The rearrangement uses TRBV7-8 and TRBJ2-7; TRBD2 agrees at 9 bases. CDR3 size: 17 residues. Germline-derived CDR1 and CDR2 are SGHVS and FQNEAQ. The V gene end was trimmed by 0 bases and the J gene end by 5 bases; junction bases not matched to a gene: 11. CDR3 residues: CASSLAFSAGGPHEQYF. The CDR3 DNA reads as TGTGCCAGCAGCTTAGCATTTTCGGCGGGAGGGCCCCACGAGCAGTACTTC.

The chain uses TRBV7-3 and TRBJ2-1; TRBD1 matches 12 bases. This CDR3 has 14 amino acids. V was clipped by 4 bases and J by 10 bases; unmatched bases: 5. Per the germline V gene, CDR1 is SGHTA and CDR2 is FQGTGA. The CDR3 bases are TGTGCCAGCAGCTCGGGACAGGGGGCTGGGGAGCAGTTCTTC. Protein product: CASSSGQGAGEQFF.

The chain links TRBV30 to TRBJ2-3; possible D gene TRBD2, 6 bases. Trimming shortened V by 5 bases and J by 0 bases, and 15 bases separated the two germline ends. The CDR3 is 15 residues long. Germline CDR1 is GTSNPN and CDR2 is SVGIG (reference sequence). In DNA, the CDR3 is TGTGCCTGGGGGGGAGGCGGGCCTAGCACAGATACGCAGTATTTT. As protein: CAWGGGGPSTDTQYF.

The rearrangement joins TRBV19 to TRBJ1-1, with TRBD1 identical over 7 bases. Trimming removed 6 bases from V and 1 base from J; junction bases left unmatched: 14. Per germline, CDR1 LNHDA and CDR2 SQIVND (reference sequence). This CDR3 is built from 17 residues. The CDR3, as DNA: TGTGCCAGTAGCGCTCTTCTTTCAAGGGGGCCGAACACTGAAGCTTTCTTT. Amino acids: CASSALLSRGPNTEAFF.

This clone was seen once. The genes are TRBV7-2 and TRBJ2-7, with D tentatively TRBD1 (5 bases). Germline-derived CDR1 and CDR2 are SGHTA and FQGNSA. The CDR3 runs to 13 residues. Trimming left V 4 bases short and J 3 bases short, with 10 bases between. CDR3 DNA: TGTGCCAGCAGCTCGCAGGGCAACTACGAGCAGTACTTC. Its translation is CASSSQGNYEQYF.